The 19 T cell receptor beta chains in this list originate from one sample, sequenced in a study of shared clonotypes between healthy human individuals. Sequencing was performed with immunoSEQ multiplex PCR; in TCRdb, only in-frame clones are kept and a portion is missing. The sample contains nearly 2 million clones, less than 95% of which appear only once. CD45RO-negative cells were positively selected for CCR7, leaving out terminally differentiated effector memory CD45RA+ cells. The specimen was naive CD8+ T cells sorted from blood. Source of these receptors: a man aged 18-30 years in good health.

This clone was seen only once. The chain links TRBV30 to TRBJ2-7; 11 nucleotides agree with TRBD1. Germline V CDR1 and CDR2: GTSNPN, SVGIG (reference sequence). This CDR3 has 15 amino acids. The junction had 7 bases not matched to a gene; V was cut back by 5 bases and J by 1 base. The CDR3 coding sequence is TGTGCCTGGGAACCCGGGACAGGGGGTTCCTACGAGCAGTACTTC. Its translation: CAWEPGTGGSYEQYF.

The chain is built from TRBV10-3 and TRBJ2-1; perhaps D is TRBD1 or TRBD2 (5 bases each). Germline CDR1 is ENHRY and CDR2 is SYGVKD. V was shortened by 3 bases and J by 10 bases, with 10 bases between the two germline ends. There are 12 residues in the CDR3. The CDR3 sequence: CAISEPGPEQFF. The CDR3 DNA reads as TGTGCCATCAGTGAACCGGGACCGGAGCAGTTCTTC.

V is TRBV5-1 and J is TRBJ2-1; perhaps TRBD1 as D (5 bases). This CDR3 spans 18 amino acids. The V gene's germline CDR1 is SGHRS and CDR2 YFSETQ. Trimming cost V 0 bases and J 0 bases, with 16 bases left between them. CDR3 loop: CASSLVGAALSSYNEQFF. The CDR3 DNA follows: TGCGCCAGCAGCTTGGTTGGGGCAGCACTTAGCTCCTACAATGAGCAGTTCTTC.

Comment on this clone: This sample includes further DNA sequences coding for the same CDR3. Written as DNA, the CDR3 is TGTGCCAGCAGCGTCCTCGGCGGGGAGCTGTTTTTT. Translating gives CASSVLGGELFF. The chain combines TRBV9 with TRBJ2-2; D gene unclear. The CDR3 has 12 residues. Germline loops: CDR1 SGDLS, CDR2 YYNGEE. V lost 2 bases, J lost 7 bases, and 6 bases lay in between.

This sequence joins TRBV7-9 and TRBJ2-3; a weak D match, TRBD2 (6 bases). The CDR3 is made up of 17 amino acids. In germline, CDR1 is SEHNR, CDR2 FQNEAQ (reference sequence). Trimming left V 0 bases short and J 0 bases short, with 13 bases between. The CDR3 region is CASSLAWGDTSTDTQYF. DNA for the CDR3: TGTGCCAGCAGCTTAGCGTGGGGGGATACTAGCACAGATACGCAGTATTTT.

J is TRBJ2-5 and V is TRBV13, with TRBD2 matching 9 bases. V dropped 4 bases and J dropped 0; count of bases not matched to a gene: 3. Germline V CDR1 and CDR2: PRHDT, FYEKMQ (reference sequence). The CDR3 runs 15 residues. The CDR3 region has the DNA TGTGCCAGCAGCTGGACTAGCGCGTACCAAGAGACCCAGTACTTC. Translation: CASSWTSAYQETQYF.

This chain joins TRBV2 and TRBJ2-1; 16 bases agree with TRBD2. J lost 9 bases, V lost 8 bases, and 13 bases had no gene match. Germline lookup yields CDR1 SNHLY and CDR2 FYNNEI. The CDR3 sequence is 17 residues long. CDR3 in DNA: TGTGCCAGCGCGTCCGATCCGGGACTAGCGGGAGGGGTTGAGCAGTTCTTC. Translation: CASASDPGLAGGVEQFF.

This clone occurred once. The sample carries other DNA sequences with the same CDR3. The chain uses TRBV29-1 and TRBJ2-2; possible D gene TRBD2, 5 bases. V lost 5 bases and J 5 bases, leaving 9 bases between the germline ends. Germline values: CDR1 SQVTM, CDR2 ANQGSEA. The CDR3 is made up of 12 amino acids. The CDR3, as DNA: TGCAGCGTTTTGGAGGAAACCGGGGAGCTGTTTTTT. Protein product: CSVLEETGELFF.

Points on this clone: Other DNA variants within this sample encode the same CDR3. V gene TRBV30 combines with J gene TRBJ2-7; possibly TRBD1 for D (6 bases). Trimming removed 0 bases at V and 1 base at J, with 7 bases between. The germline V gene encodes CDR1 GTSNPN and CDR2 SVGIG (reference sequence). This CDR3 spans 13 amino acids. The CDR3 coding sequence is TGTGCCTGGAGTGTTGACAGGTCCTACGAGCAGTACTTC. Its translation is CAWSVDRSYEQYF.

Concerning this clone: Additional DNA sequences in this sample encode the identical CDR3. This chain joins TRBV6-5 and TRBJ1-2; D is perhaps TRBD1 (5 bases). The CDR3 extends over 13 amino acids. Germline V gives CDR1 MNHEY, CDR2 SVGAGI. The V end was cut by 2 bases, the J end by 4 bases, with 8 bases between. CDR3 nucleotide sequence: TGTGCCAGCAGTTACGGGGGGACCTATGGCTACACCTTC. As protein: CASSYGGTYGYTF.

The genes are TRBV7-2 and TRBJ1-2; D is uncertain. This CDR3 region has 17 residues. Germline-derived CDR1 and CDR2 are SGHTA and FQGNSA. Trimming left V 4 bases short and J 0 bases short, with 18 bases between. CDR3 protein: CASSSQLEGVSNYGYTF. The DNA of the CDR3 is TGTGCCAGCAGCTCCCAGTTAGAGGGAGTTTCTAACTATGGCTACACCTTC.

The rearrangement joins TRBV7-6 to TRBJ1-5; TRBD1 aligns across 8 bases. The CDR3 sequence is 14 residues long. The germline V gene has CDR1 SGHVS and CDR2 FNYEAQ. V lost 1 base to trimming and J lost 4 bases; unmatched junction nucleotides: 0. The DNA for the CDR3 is TGTGCCAGCAGCTTAGGGGACAGGAATCAGCCCCAGCATTTT. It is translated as CASSLGDRNQPQHF.

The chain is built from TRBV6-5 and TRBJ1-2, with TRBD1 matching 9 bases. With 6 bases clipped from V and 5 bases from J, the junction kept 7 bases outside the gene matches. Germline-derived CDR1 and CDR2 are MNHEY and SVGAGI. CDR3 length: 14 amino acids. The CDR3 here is CASRADGTGYGYTF. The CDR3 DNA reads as TGTGCCAGCAGAGCCGACGGGACAGGGTATGGCTACACCTTC.

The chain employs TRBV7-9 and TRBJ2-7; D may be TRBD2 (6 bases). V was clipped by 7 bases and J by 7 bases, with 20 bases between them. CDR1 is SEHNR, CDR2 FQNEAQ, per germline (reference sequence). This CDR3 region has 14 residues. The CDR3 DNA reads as TGTGCCAGCACCCCTGCGCGGGACCTACGGGAGCAGTACTTC. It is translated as CASTPARDLREQYF.

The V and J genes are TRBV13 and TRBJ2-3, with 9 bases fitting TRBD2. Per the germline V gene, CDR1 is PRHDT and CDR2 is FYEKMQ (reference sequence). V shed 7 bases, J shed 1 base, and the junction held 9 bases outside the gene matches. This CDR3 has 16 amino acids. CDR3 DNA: TGTGCCAGCACCCATGGTCCTAGCGGGGGCACAGATACGCAGTATTTT. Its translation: CASTHGPSGGTDTQYF.

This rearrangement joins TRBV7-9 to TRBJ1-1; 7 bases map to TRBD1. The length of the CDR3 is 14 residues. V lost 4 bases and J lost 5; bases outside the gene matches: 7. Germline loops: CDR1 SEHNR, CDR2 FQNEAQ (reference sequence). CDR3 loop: CASSSGTVRTEAFF. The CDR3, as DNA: TGTGCCAGCAGCTCTGGGACAGTGAGGACTGAAGCTTTCTTT. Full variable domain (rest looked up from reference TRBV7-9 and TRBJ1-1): DTGVSQNPRHKITKRGQNVTFRCDPISEHNRLYWYRQTLGQGPEFLTYFQNEAQLEKSRLLSDRFSAERPKGSFSTLEIQRTEQGDSAMYLCASSSGTVRTEAFFGQGTRLTVV.

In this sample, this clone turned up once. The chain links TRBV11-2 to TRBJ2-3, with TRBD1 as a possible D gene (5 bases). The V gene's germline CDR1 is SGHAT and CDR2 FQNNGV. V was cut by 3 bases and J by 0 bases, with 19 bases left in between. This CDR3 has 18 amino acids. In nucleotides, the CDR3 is TGTGCCAGCAGCTTGGGCTTTATAGACAGATCTAGCACAGATACGCAGTATTTT. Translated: CASSLGFIDRSSTDTQYF.

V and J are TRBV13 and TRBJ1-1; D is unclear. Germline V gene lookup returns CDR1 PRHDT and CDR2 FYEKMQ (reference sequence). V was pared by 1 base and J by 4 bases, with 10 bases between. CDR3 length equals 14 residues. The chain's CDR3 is CASSLDPGSTEAFF. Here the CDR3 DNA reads TGTGCCAGCAGCTTAGATCCAGGCTCCACTGAAGCTTTCTTT.

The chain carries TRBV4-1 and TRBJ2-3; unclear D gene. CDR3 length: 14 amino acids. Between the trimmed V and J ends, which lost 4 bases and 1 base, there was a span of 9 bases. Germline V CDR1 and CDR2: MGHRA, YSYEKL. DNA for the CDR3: TGCGCCAGCAGCCCCTACGCTGGCACAGATACGCAGTATTTT. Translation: CASSPYAGTDTQYF.